This TCR beta chain was recovered during a study of blood T cell repertoires in COVID-19. Looking at the study overall: Collection of acute and convalescent COVID-19 samples took place in the United States, Italy and Spain. T cells, B-cell-depleted T cells, or PBMCs provided the cDNA or gDNA that served as material.

Authors' analysis steps: Quantification of nucleated cells was approximated via reference gene primer amplification. Generated by immunoSEQ multiplex PCR, the TCRdb table keeps only in-frame clones and is missing some. For V, J and clone size, that table is used; D and trimming come from the DNA. This table holds about 93,000 clones, about 80% found once. Trimming stripped 4 bases from V and 1 base from J, with 10 bases between. The CDR3 sequence is 14 residues long. Germline V gives CDR1 MNHEY, CDR2 SMNVEV (reference sequence). The receptor's source is a human donor in a cohort sampled during active COVID-19. Input material: peripheral blood. The chain employs TRBV27 and TRBJ1-1; D call uncertain. DNA of the CDR3: TGTGCCAGCAGTTCCTTGGGCCCGAACACTGAAGCTTTCTTT. It yields the protein CASSSLGPNTEAFF.